This TCR beta chain was identified in a study of cytomegalovirus exposure and HLA in healthy donors (dated by TCRdb to about 2017). About the investigation overall: According to an earlier analysis of 587 of the donors, 200 million or so T cells yielded 100 million or so unique TCR beta sequences and around 300 Gb of sequence data. Typing coverage varied by locus: about 620-630 donors for A, B, C, DRB1 and DQB1; approximately 500 for DQA1; more than 600 for DPA1; 400 to 480 for DPB1. A later analysis re-analyzed previously published TCR beta repertoires from roughly 630 donors and added high-resolution HLA genotyping to study TCR occurrence patterns. Genome-wide SNP genotypes for about 55% of the roughly 670 donors were used in a later genetic analysis, which treated that subset as a discovery cohort. Both class I and class II loci were covered by HLA typing, at four-digit resolution. Every discovery cohort repertoire had been produced on one sequencing platform. The study was designed to test whether signatures of past pathogen exposure could be identified by cataloging public T cell receptors. An earlier analysis of about 600 of the donors used high-throughput TCR beta sequencing to judge whether each TCR beta V gene segment behaved as functional or pseudogenic. The study used immunosequencing to profile the T cell repertoires of approximately 690 subjects and linked those repertoires to cytomegalovirus serostatus. The later analysis used no new phenotypic data to find candidate immune exposures, relying instead on TCR beta sequences and their occurrence across donors. Donor age, sex, ethnicity and CMV serostatus were compiled alongside the repertoire data. High-throughput TCR immunosequencing, statistical association of individual TCRs with disease status, and machine learning were combined to predict cytomegalovirus infection status. Because of strong linkage in the cohort, 5 or 6 DR-DQ haplotypes were treated as single units for association and clustering. Across approximately 400 genotyped donors of the cohort, an average of about 240,000 unique TCR beta nucleotide sequences per donor were sequenced, and approximately 19% of those sequences were non-productive. About 310 gigabases of sequencing data and 70 million to 100 million unique TCR sequences were included in an early release covering several hundred HLA-typed donors. A separate validation cohort of more than 100 different subjects was used in addition to the 666-subject first cohort. Among the roughly 400 genotyped donors, around 79% belonged to the genetic ancestry cluster associated with self-reported Caucasian donors. Overall study results and their limits: When HLA alleles, especially DR and DQ, strongly co-occurred, TCR associations were difficult to assign to individual alleles. In a later analysis, several top co-occurrence clusters were reported to appear linked to parvovirus B19, influenza, CMV and Epstein-Barr virus. A further reported finding was that TCR beta sequences accurately predicted the HLA-A and HLA-B alleles for most subjects in the first cohort. Specific HLA alleles were associated with 15,000 to 20,000 TCR beta sequences at a false discovery rate of 0.05 in a later analysis. The classifier was reported to diagnose cytomegalovirus status with high specificity and sensitivity in both the original and validation cohorts. Because some donors lacked HLA typing at each locus, the association tests relied only on the typed subset. The 87-base-pair reads could not distinguish some IMGT-functional V segments, including TRBV6-2 and TRBV6-3, so those segments were excluded. In a later analysis, TCR association rates were found to vary across HLA loci, with the most associated TCRs seen for DRB1 alleles and the fewest for HLA-C alleles. In the study, about 150 TCR beta chains were listed as associated with cytomegalovirus. The presence/absence analyses assumed that sequencing depth was roughly uniform across donors, and that assumption may not be true. Because counts were too low, 15 to 20 rarely observed V segments, including chromosome 9 orphons, were left out of the earlier analysis of some 600 of the donors. According to the authors, the approach could potentially be generalized to other disease states and immunological phenotypes. In an earlier analysis of fewer than 700 of the donors, most TCR beta V segments appeared in productive rearrangements about 87% or about 30% of the time, broadly matching IMGT annotations. In a later analysis, most CMV-associated TCR beta chains were found to appear HLA-restricted, with HLA associations seemingly driven largely by CMV exposure. In this cohort, only TCR beta chains were sequenced, and detectable features were limited by the absence of alpha or paired-chain data. Across donors, most TCR sequences were observed very rarely, whereas some public TCRs were present in many individuals. Three of the identified cytomegalovirus-associated TCR beta chains were confirmed in vitro to be specific for cytomegalovirus antigens. In a later genetic analysis, fewer N-insertions in productive TCRs were reported among donors in an Asian-associated ancestry cluster than the approximately 670-donor mean. A cluster of highly shared sequence variants was judged likely to represent a technical artifact of the sequencing pipeline. V-gene and J-gene trimming of TCR beta chains was associated with a missense DCLRE1C variant in a later genetic analysis, and the association was replicated in an independent cohort. Correlated functional status among segregating V segments might reflect linkage disequilibrium, but an unknown experimental factor could not be ruled out. Compared with equally common non-associated chains, HLA-associated TCR beta chains in a later analysis were more clonally expanded and had lower generation probabilities. The only immune exposure information available for the cohort was CMV serostatus.

Measured from the cysteine to the phenylalanine, the CDR3 is 15 residues long. The sequence is cut down to CDR3 DNA, 45 bases in frame from base 1. Trimming at the junction amounts to 3 bases on V and 4 bases on J, and the germline ends lie 13 bases apart. The germline V gene (reference sequence) specifies MNHNY as CDR1 and SVGAGI as CDR2. Receptor amplification or capture employed the immunoSEQ multiplex PCR assay. For the multiplex PCR, a mixture combining 60 forward primers for TCR Vbeta segments and 13 reverse primers for TCR Jbeta segments was used. The CDR3 region of rearranged TCR beta genes was amplified from genomic DNA by a multiplex PCR assay. The amplified TCR beta libraries were sequenced on the Illumina HiSeq System as 87-base-pair reads. As for the authors' bioinformatics: Across the 500 to 700 repertoires, a later analysis counted roughly 77 million unique TCR beta chains, 9 million to 14 million of which were shared by at least two donors. Raw reads were error-corrected and collapsed into unique sequences with a nearest-neighbor algorithm that merged closely related sequences to remove PCR and sequencing errors. CDR3 sequences were aligned to IMGT reference sequences to assign V, D and J gene segments. For a sequence to be retained, a match of at least six nucleotides to both a V gene segment and a J gene segment was required. Rearrangements were called productive when the CDR3 lacked stop codons and stayed in frame with V and J; all others were non-productive. Following IMGT convention, CDR3 was defined as the stretch from the second conserved V-encoded cysteine up to the conserved J-encoded phenylalanine. Sequences without an unambiguous match to a single V gene segment were excluded from the earlier analysis of about 600 of the donors. An earlier analysis of about 590 of the donors classified V segments as functional when productive rearrangements were above 56.7% and as segregating when the standard deviation between donors was above 5%. A statistical classification framework was developed to diagnose cytomegalovirus status using the catalog of TCR beta chain sequences. In a later analysis, TCR nucleotide sequences were compared against IMGT/GENE-DB human TR gene sequences so that V and J genes could be assigned. A later analysis assigned CDR3 sequences and most-parsimonious VDJ recombination scenarios with the TCRdist pipeline. In a later analysis, every TCR beta chain was defined by the combination of its CDR3 amino acid sequence and its V-gene family, and reads without a unique V-gene family were dropped. A later analysis removed over 500 highly shared, low-generation-probability nucleotide sequences to deal with suspected cross-contamination and a sequencing artifact. A later analysis calculated a clonal expansion index for each public chain from normalized within-repertoire ranks of inferred template counts. In a later analysis, generation probabilities were computed using a VDJ recombination model fitted to out-of-frame rearrangements, and the results were checked against IGoR. A later analysis scored TCR-TCR, TCR-HLA and TCR-CMV co-occurrence with hypergeometric tests, applying a repertoire-size bias correction to TCR pairs. False discovery rates were estimated in a later analysis by permuting HLA or CMV assignments 20 times. In a later analysis, co-occurring TCRs were grouped with DBSCAN, and TCRdist sequence similarity was added when clustering was performed within HLA-allele-positive subsets. For co-occurrence clustering, repertoires with fewer than 30,000 or more than 120,000 public chains were excluded, along with four to six repertoires with anomalous nucleotide sharing. In TCRdb, the immuneACCESS table is reduced to in-frame sequences with V and J assigned. These tables do not hold every clone; where another copy was compared, an unresolved V gene accounts for under half, and the others remain unexplained. The DNA gave D and trimming, while V, J and clone size come from that table. Here the sample has about 160,000 clones; 60% to 80% occur a single time. About 1% of the sample is in the top ten clones.

In total, over 600 healthy bone marrow donors made up the cohort. At the time of sampling, all cohort members were nominally healthy, though unrecorded immune exposures were likely present. The donor tested CMV seropositive, placing the donor among the 289 seropositive members of the cohort. A peripheral blood sample was provided by each donor, and peripheral blood mononuclear cells were used for TCR beta sequencing. The Qiagen DNeasy Blood Extraction Kit was used to extract genomic DNA from the blood cell samples. In this sample, this clone turned up a few times. No antigen is known for it. Per-nucleotide qualities are absent, and no much larger clonotype sits a single base away.

Sequencing was performed on PBMCs. The sequence is built from TRBV6-6 and TRBJ1-3; the D segment cannot be called with confidence. The TCR comes from a woman aged 45-65 years in good health and CMV-seropositive. At the DNA level, the sequence is TGTGCCAGCAGTTATTCCTCCGAGCCCGGAAACACCATATATTTT. Translated, this is CASSYSSEPGNTIYF.